This entry is about one TCR beta chain. The antigen is not known. Described treatment: oral pan-JAK inhibitor, 5-10 mg twice daily. CD4+ and CD8+ T cells were sorted from PBMCs stained for CD3, CD4 and CD8. The data stem from a study of CD8+ T cells in alopecia areata. For the study at large: Treated patients' severity was scored by percentage of affected scalp area.

Notes on the study in general: Compared with normal scalp, lesional scalp had higher clonality and more expanded CD8+ clones. Scalp clonality decreased significantly with tofacitinib, and so did expanded CD8+ clones among the top 100.

RNA, once extracted, was reverse transcribed into cDNA for use as the sequencing template. The table came from immunoSEQ multiplex PCR; TCRdb's copy has only in-frame clones and leaves some out. The table includes roughly 180,000 clones, 55% to 70% detected once. This clonotype was obtained from a human donor with alopecia areata. Material: CD4+ T cells sorted from blood, obtained at week 4, from a patient treated with tofacitinib.

CDR3 loop: CAWSVVGGQPQHF. Written as DNA, the CDR3 is TGTGCCTGGAGTGTAGTAGGTGGTCAGCCCCAGCATTTT. The gene calls are TRBV30 and TRBJ1-5; D is unclear. The V end was cut by 0 bases, the J end by 6 bases, with 9 bases between. In germline, CDR1 is GTSNPN, CDR2 SVGIG (reference sequence). The CDR3 has 13 amino acids.